The rows below give T cell receptor beta chains drawn from one sample of a study of blood T cell repertoires in COVID-19. Libraries were prepared by immunoSEQ multiplex PCR; TCRdb keeps only in-frame clonotypes and omits some of them. The sample contains 200,000 to 250,000 clones, 86% of which appear only once. Sample: PBMCs or T cells enriched from blood (not recorded which). The receptors were sampled from a woman between 35 and 50 years old with acute COVID-19. The CDR3 runs from the conserved cysteine through the conserved F or W. A D gene is named only where the DNA matches it firmly. Only part of the rows carry a size: once, few, many, or a class if the clone is expanded.

V,D,size,J,CDR3,DNA
TRBV6-2/TRBV6-3,.,.,TRBJ2-2,CASSYRTRPANTGELFF,TGTGCCAGCAGTTACCGTACTAGGCCCGCGAACACCGGGGAGCTGTTTTTT
TRBV5-5,TRBD2,.,TRBJ2-5,CASSPTAGGYQETQYF,TGTGCCAGCAGCCCGACGGCGGGGGGGTACCAAGAGACCCAGTACTTC
TRBV4-3,.,.,TRBJ1-5,CASSQQGNQPQHF,TGCGCCAGCAGCCAACAGGGGAATCAGCCCCAGCATTTT
TRBV4-2,.,.,TRBJ1-1,CASSQIDRLNTEAFF,TGTGCCAGCAGCCAGATAGACAGGCTGAACACTGAAGCTTTCTTT
TRBV7-8,TRBD1,once,TRBJ1-1,CARDRFLSEAFF,TGTGCCAGGGACAGGTTTTTATCTGAAGCTTTCTTT
TRBV29-1,TRBD2,.,TRBJ2-7,CSVVGGGSYEQYF,TGCAGCGTTGTCGGGGGGGGGTCCTACGAGCAGTACTTC
TRBV27,.,few,TRBJ2-2,CASSLSPRLDTGELFF,TGTGCCAGCAGTTTATCTCCTCGATTAGACACCGGGGAGCTGTTTTTT
TRBV5-1,TRBD1,.,TRBJ1-1,CASSLNRGENTEAFF,TGCGCCAGCAGCTTGAACAGGGGTGAGAACACTGAAGCTTTCTTT
TRBV9,TRBD1,.,TRBJ2-7,CASSKGQGAYEQYF,TGTGCCAGCAGCAAGGGACAGGGGGCCTACGAGCAGTACTTC
TRBV19,.,few,TRBJ1-1,CASSIAPQGWNTEAFF,TGTGCCAGTAGTATAGCCCCCCAGGGATGGAACACTGAAGCTTTCTTT
TRBV30,.,.,TRBJ2-3,CAWSTGTDTQYF,TGTGCCTGGAGTACGGGGACAGATACGCAGTATTTT
TRBV19,TRBD2,.,TRBJ2-1,CASSIRRETYNEQFF,TGTGCCAGTAGTATACGGCGGGAGACCTACAATGAGCAGTTCTTC
TRBV29-1,TRBD1,.,TRBJ1-1,CSVDGQGAHTEAFF,TGCAGCGTTGATGGACAGGGGGCTCACACTGAAGCTTTCTTT
TRBV13,TRBD1,.,TRBJ1-2,CASSRTGEGYSRGYTF,TGTGCCAGCAGCCGGACAGGAGAAGGGTATAGTCGTGGCTACACCTTC
TRBV7-9,TRBD1,.,TRBJ2-2,CASSSLSGGGGELFF,TGTGCCAGCAGCTCCCTCTCAGGGGGCGGCGGGGAGCTGTTTTTT
TRBV27,TRBD1,.,TRBJ2-5,CASSSGTGGFETQYF,TGTGCCAGCAGTTCTGGGACAGGGGGCTTCGAGACCCAGTACTTC
TRBV7-6,.,.,TRBJ1-1,CASSPPNPVNTEAFF,TGTGCCAGCAGCCCACCCAATCCGGTAAACACTGAAGCTTTCTTT
TRBV9,.,.,TRBJ1-1,CASSVGGQAEAFF,TGTGCCAGCAGCGTAGGGGGACAAGCTGAAGCTTTCTTT
TRBV18,TRBD1,once,TRBJ1-5,CASSAGTGNQPQHF,TGTGCCAGCTCGGCGGGGACAGGGAATCAGCCCCAGCATTTT
TRBV20-1,TRBD1,.,TRBJ1-5,CSASVGGANQPQHF,TGCAGTGCTAGTGTAGGGGGCGCGAATCAGCCCCAGCATTTT
TRBV5-1,TRBD2,.,TRBJ2-3,CASSAELAGGTDTQYF,TGCGCCAGCAGCGCCGAACTAGCGGGGGGGACAGATACGCAGTATTTT
TRBV7-2,.,.,TRBJ1-1,CASSLRGPGGNTEAFF,TGTGCCAGCAGCTTACGCGGGCCCGGAGGGAACACTGAAGCTTTCTTT
TRBV25-1,.,.,TRBJ1-1,CASTPAGRTEAFF,TGTGCCAGCACTCCCGCGGGGCGGACTGAAGCTTTCTTT
TRBV2,TRBD2,.,TRBJ2-3,CASRGRLAGGRTDTQYF,TGTGCCAGCAGGGGACGACTAGCGGGGGGGCGTACAGATACGCAGTATTTT
TRBV5-6,TRBD1,few,TRBJ1-5,CASSPRQGANNQPQHF,TGTGCCAGCAGCCCCCGACAGGGAGCAAACAATCAGCCCCAGCATTTT
TRBV27,.,.,TRBJ1-1,CASRLSRNTEAFF,TGTGCCAGCAGACTATCAAGGAACACTGAAGCTTTCTTT
TRBV6-5,.,.,TRBJ1-2,CASSYSMPAKGDGYTF,TGTGCCAGCAGTTACTCGATGCCGGCGAAGGGGGATGGCTACACCTTC
TRBV18,TRBD2,.,TRBJ2-5,CASSDGGKETQYF,TGTGCCAGCTCCGACGGGGGGAAAGAGACCCAGTACTTC
TRBV2,.,.,TRBJ1-2,CASRGRGKNYGYTF,TGTGCCAGCAGAGGCAGGGGCAAGAACTATGGCTACACCTTC
TRBV18,.,.,TRBJ1-3,CASSPPGLDGNTIYF,TGTGCCAGCTCACCACCGGGGCTGGATGGAAACACCATATATTTT
TRBV12-3/TRBV12-4,.,.,TRBJ1-1,CASRLASTEAFF,TGTGCCAGCAGACTCGCGAGCACTGAAGCTTTCTTT
TRBV4-1,.,few,TRBJ1-3,CASSQEDLTASSGNTIYF,TGCGCCAGCAGCCAAGAGGATTTGACAGCGAGCTCTGGAAACACCATATATTTT
TRBV5-8,.,.,TRBJ2-5,CASSLDGGAGTQYF,TGTGCCAGCAGCTTGGATGGCGGGGCGGGGACCCAGTACTTC
TRBV18,.,.,TRBJ1-1,CASSPSRQTNTEAFF,TGTGCCAGCTCACCATCTCGACAGACCAACACTGAAGCTTTCTTT
TRBV11-3,.,.,TRBJ1-3,CASSLDQGAIGNTIYF,TGTGCCAGCAGCTTAGATCAAGGGGCGATCGGAAACACCATATATTTT
TRBV4-1,.,.,TRBJ2-5,CASSQVRDF,TGCGCCAGCAGCCAAGTACGAGACTTC
TRBV6-4,.,.,TRBJ2-3,CASSDSILASDTQYF,TGTGCCAGCAGTGACTCGATACTAGCATCAGATACGCAGTATTTT
TRBV18,.,.,TRBJ2-7,CASSPNLGASYEQYF,TGTGCCAGCTCACCAAATCTAGGGGCGTCCTACGAGCAGTACTTC
TRBV5-5,TRBD1,.,TRBJ1-5,CASSLGQGREPQHF,TGTGCCAGCAGCCTGGGACAGGGGAGGGAGCCCCAGCATTTT
TRBV14,TRBD2,.,TRBJ2-6,CASSQLRGVLGANVLTF,TGTGCCAGCAGCCAATTGCGGGGGGTGCTTGGGGCCAACGTCCTGACTTTC
TRBV10-2,.,.,TRBJ1-6,CASSVTANNSPLHF,TGCGCCAGCAGTGTGACAGCGAATAATTCACCCCTCCACTTT